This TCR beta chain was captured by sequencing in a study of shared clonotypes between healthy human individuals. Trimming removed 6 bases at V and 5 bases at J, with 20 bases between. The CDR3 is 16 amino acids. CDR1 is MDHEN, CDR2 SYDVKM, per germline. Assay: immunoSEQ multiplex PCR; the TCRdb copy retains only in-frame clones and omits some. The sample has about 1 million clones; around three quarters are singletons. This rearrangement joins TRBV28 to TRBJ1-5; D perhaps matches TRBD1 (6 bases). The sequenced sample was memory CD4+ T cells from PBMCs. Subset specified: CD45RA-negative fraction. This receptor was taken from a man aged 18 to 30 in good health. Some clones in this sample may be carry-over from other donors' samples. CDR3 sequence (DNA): TGTGCCAGCAGCCTACTTATGGGGAGGGGGGATCAGCCCCAGCATTTT. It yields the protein CASSLLMGRGDQPQHF.